This section outlines one T cell receptor beta chain sequence together with its context. Its antigen is undetermined. An expansion of CD8+CD57+ cells by flow cytometry had been shown in patients chosen for sequencing. Trimming shortened V by 5 bases and J by 3 bases, and 8 bases separated the two germline ends. This CDR3 contains 13 residues. Germline lookup yields CDR1 LNHNV and CDR2 YYDKDF (reference sequence). This entry comes from a study of CD8+CD57+ T cells in acquired aplastic anemia. Regarding the study as a whole: Patients and controls were found to share twenty-nine CD8+ CDR3 sequences. Between patients and controls, CD8+ Simpson's diversity did not vary significantly.

Profiles of TCR beta VDJ and CDR3 were generated from a genomic DNA template. TCRdb itself ran the reads through MiXCR, one entry per CDR3 protein. The sample lists roughly 170,000 distinct CDR3 sequences, 45% to 60% occurring once. Material for sequencing was sorted CD4+, CD8+, or CD8+CD57+ T cells (not recorded which) from PBMCs. The V call is TRBV15, the J call TRBJ2-1, with D unclear. The origin of this receptor is a human donor with aplastic anemia. The CDR3 nucleotides are TGTGCCACCAGCCCCAGCGTCTACAATGAGCAGTTCTTC. Amino acids: CATSPSVYNEQFF.